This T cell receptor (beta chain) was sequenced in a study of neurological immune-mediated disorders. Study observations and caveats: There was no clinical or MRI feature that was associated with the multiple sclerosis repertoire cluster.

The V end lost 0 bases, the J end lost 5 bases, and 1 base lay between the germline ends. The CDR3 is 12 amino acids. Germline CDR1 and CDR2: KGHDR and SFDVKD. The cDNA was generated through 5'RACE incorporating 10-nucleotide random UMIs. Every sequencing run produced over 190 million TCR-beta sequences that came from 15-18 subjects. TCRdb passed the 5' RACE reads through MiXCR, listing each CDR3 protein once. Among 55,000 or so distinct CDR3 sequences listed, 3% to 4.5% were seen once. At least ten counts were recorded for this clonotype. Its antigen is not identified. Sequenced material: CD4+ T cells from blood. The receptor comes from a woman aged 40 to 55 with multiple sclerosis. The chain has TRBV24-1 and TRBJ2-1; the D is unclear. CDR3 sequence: CATSDLHNEQFF. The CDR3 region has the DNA TGTGCCACCAGTGATTTGCACAATGAGCAGTTCTTC.